These 27 T cell receptor beta chains share one sample of origin, sequenced in a study of blood T cells in healthy people across ages. Through a sample-barcoded 5' primer and a J-beta primer mix, a second PCR was run for roughly 6 to 12 cycles. TCRdb fed the 5' RACE reads into MiXCR, producing one record per CDR3 protein. The sample contains over a million distinct CDR3 sequences, 45% of which appear only once. The sample was blood. The receptor set was obtained from a woman aged 55-70 years in good health.

This clonotype appeared many times. This rearrangement joins TRBV5-1 to TRBJ2-1; 11 bases agree with TRBD2. V shed 4 bases and J 9 bases; nucleotides not matched to a gene: 3. This CDR3 is built from 13 residues. Germline V lookup: CDR1 SGHRS, CDR2 YFSETQ. CDR3 residues: CASSHGLAGEQFF. DNA of the CDR3: TGCGCCAGCAGCCACGGACTAGCGGGTGAGCAGTTCTTC.

This clonotype showed up just a few times. The chain uses TRBV5-6 and TRBJ2-5; D is undetermined. CDR3 length: 13 residues. V lost 2 bases and J lost 0, with 5 bases in between. Germline CDR1 reads SGHDT; CDR2 reads YYEEEE. CDR3 in DNA: TGTGCCAGCAGCTTCCTGTACCAAGAGACCCAGTACTTC. It yields the protein CASSFLYQETQYF.

This clonotype occurred a few times. The chain joins TRBV11-2 to TRBJ2-4; D is perhaps TRBD1 or TRBD2 (5 bases each). The end of the DNA aligns better with TRBJ2-7, so the J call may be wrong. The CDR3 has 12 residues. CDR1 SGHAT and CDR2 FQNNGV come from the germline V gene. CDR3 nucleotides: TGTGCCTCGGAGGCAGGGTCCCACGAGCAGTACTTC. Its translation is CASEAGSHEQYF.

The V call is TRBV29-1, the J call TRBJ1-2, with no clear D. Trimming stripped 4 bases from V and 1 base from J, with 7 bases between. Germline values: CDR1 SQVTM, CDR2 ANQGSEA. The CDR3 runs 12 residues. CDR3 sequence: CSVVGSNYGYTF. CDR3 in DNA: TGCAGCGTTGTTGGGAGTAACTATGGCTACACCTTC.

The chain is built from TRBV6-5 and TRBJ2-7; 10 bases agree with TRBD1. The CDR3 runs to 14 residues. J was trimmed by 6 bases and V by 5 bases; bases with no gene match: 7. Per germline, CDR1 MNHEY and CDR2 SVGAGI. The CDR3 DNA follows: TGTGCCAGCAGTGTCTCGGGACAGGGGTTCGAGCAGTACTTC. The encoded protein is CASSVSGQGFEQYF.

The V and J genes are TRBV25-1 and TRBJ2-5; weak D call: TRBD2 (5 bases). The DNA matches TRBJ2-7 better at its end, which makes the J call doubtful. The CDR3 loop spans 13 amino acids. Germline CDR1 MGHDK, CDR2 SYGVNS. For the CDR3, the DNA is TGTGCCAGCAGTAGGACTGGACTCCGCGAGCAGTACTTC. Translated: CASSRTGLREQYF.

This clonotype was seen only a few times. The rearrangement joins TRBV5-4 to TRBJ2-5; TRBD1 matches 7 bases. Germline V gives CDR1 SGHNT, CDR2 YYREEE (reference sequence). J was trimmed by 3 bases and V by 3 bases; bases with no gene match: 5. The CDR3 sequence is 14 residues long. The CDR3 here is CASSWTGTEETQYF. CDR3 DNA sequence: TGTGCCAGCAGCTGGACCGGGACAGAAGAGACCCAGTACTTC.

J is TRBJ1-2 and V is TRBV2; D might be TRBD1 (6 bases). The CDR3 extends over 14 amino acids. Trimming cost V 8 bases and J 6 bases, with 19 bases left between them. Germline CDR1 reads SNHLY; CDR2 reads FYNNEI. The CDR3 region is CASGTDGTLNGYTF. For the CDR3, the DNA is TGTGCCAGCGGTACCGACGGGACACTTAATGGCTACACCTTC. Combining the CDR3 with reference TRBV2 and TRBJ1-2 gives the whole variable domain EPEVTQTPSHQVTQMGQEVILRCVPISNHLYFYWYRQILGQKVEFLVSFYNNEISEKSEIFDDQFSVERPDGSNFTLKIRSTKLEDSAMYFCASGTDGTLNGYTFGSGTRLTVV.

The rearrangement joins TRBV29-1 to TRBJ1-2, with D unclear. Germline V gives CDR1 SQVTM, CDR2 ANQGSEA. The CDR3 is 12 residues long. Trimming shortened V by 7 bases and J by 3 bases, and 12 bases separated the two germline ends. The CDR3 loop reads CSANIGHYGYTF. The CDR3 DNA is TGCAGCGCCAACATCGGTCACTATGGCTACACCTTC.

The chain uses TRBV29-1 and TRBJ2-3, with 8 bases lining up with TRBD1. V shed 8 bases, J shed 0 bases, and the junction held 7 bases outside the gene matches. The length of the CDR3 is 14 residues. In germline, CDR1 is SQVTM, CDR2 ANQGSEA. CDR3 in amino acids: CSSRQGTSTDTQYF. The CDR3 bases are TGCAGCTCGCGACAGGGGACTAGCACAGATACGCAGTATTTT.

The chain joins TRBV28 to TRBJ2-1, with D perhaps TRBD1 or TRBD2 (5 bases each). Trimming cost V 5 bases and J 8 bases, with 16 bases left between them. This CDR3 spans 14 amino acids. CDR1 is MDHEN and CDR2 is SYDVKM in the germline V gene. This CDR3 reads CASSPPQRGHEQFF. CDR3 nucleotide sequence: TGTGCCAGCAGTCCCCCCCAGAGGGGCCATGAGCAGTTCTTC.

This chain uses TRBV21-1 with TRBJ1-5. TRBV21-1 is termed a pseudogene. The CDR3 has 14 amino acids. The CDR3 bases are TGTGCCAGCAGGATCAGGTATAGCAATCAGCCCCAGCATTTT. Translation gives CASRIRYSNQPQHF.

The V call is TRBV28, the J call TRBJ2-5; tentatively, D is TRBD2 (6 bases). The CDR3 has 14 amino acids. Germline assignment: CDR1 MDHEN and CDR2 SYDVKM. V was pared by 4 bases and J by 2 bases, with 11 bases between. The CDR3 spells CASSWGLLQETQYF. CDR3 DNA: TGTGCCAGCAGTTGGGGACTTCTACAAGAGACCCAGTACTTC.

The sample holds a few counts of this clonotype. The chain combines TRBV5-1 with TRBJ1-4; D ambiguous. Looked up from germline, CDR1 is SGHRS and CDR2 is YFSETQ. Trimming removed 0 bases at V and 0 bases at J, with 9 bases between. The CDR3 contains 16 residues. The CDR3 region is CASSLDMPTTNEKLFF. CDR3 DNA sequence: TGCGCCAGCAGCTTGGATATGCCGACAACTAATGAAAAACTGTTTTTT.

The gene calls are TRBV4-1 and TRBJ1-6, with D perhaps TRBD1 (5 bases). V lost 4 bases and J lost 8, with 15 bases in between. Germline V gene data show CDR1 as MGHRA and CDR2 as YSYEKL. This CDR3 spans 15 amino acids. CDR3 nucleotides: TGCGCCAGCAGCCGCAAAAGAGGGGCGGATTCACCCCTCCACTTT. It codes for CASSRKRGADSPLHF.

The chain couples TRBV5-1 to TRBJ2-7, with D unclear. Germline values: CDR1 SGHRS, CDR2 YFSETQ. V lost 1 base to trimming and J lost 0 bases, with 5 bases between them. This CDR3 comprises 13 residues. Written as DNA, the CDR3 is TGCGCCAGCAGCTTGCCCAACTCCTACGAGCAGTACTTC. This sequence encodes CASSLPNSYEQYF.

The V and J genes are TRBV20-1 and TRBJ1-4, with D possibly TRBD1 on 5 matching bases. Germline loops: CDR1 DFQATT, CDR2 SNEGSKA (reference sequence). This CDR3 has 15 residues. Trimming shortened V by 0 bases and J by 6 bases, and 14 bases separated the two germline ends. CDR3 residues: CSARDRVVGDEKLFF. The DNA for the CDR3 is TGCAGTGCTAGAGATCGCGTAGTGGGGGATGAAAAACTGTTTTTT.

V is TRBV27 and J is TRBJ2-3; no clear D. Germline V gives CDR1 MNHEY, CDR2 SMNVEV (reference sequence). CDR3 length: 14 residues. V lost 0 bases and J lost 6, with 10 bases in between. The CDR3 region has the DNA TGTGCCAGCAGTTTATCCTTTAGTTTGGATACGCAGTATTTT. This encodes CASSLSFSLDTQYF.

This clonotype appeared many times. V gene TRBV29-1 combines with J gene TRBJ2-7; the D gene is possibly TRBD2 (6 bases). V lost 6 bases and J 3 bases, leaving 12 bases between the germline ends. This CDR3 has 12 residues. CDR1 SQVTM and CDR2 ANQGSEA come from the germline V gene. Written as DNA, the CDR3 is TGCAGCGTAAGAGCGGGCGTCTACGAGCAGTACTTC. Amino acid sequence: CSVRAGVYEQYF.

This chain uses TRBV6-6 with TRBJ1-2; a possible D gene is TRBD1 (5 bases). The V end was cut by 2 bases, the J end by 0 bases, with 7 bases between. The length of the CDR3 is 14 residues. Per the germline V gene, CDR1 is MNHNY and CDR2 is SVGAGI (reference sequence). CDR3 nucleotides: TGTGCCAGCAGTTACAAGACAGCTAACTATGGCTACACCTTC. Translating it yields CASSYKTANYGYTF.

The rearrangement joins TRBV5-1 to TRBJ2-5; possibly TRBD1 for D (5 bases). Trimming shortened V by 2 bases and J by 11 bases, and 16 bases separated the two germline ends. The germline CDR1 and CDR2 sequences are SGHRS and YFSETQ. The CDR3 loop spans 13 amino acids. Written as DNA, the CDR3 is TGCGCCAGCAGCTTTTCAGGGTCAAATGAGCAGTACTTC. Amino acids: CASSFSGSNEQYF.

This chain joins TRBV6-6 and TRBJ2-3; D call uncertain. The germline CDR1 and CDR2 sequences are MNHNY and SVGAGI (reference sequence). V lost 7 bases to trimming and J lost 2 bases, with 13 bases between them. This CDR3 has 14 residues. The CDR3 DNA follows: TGTGCCAGCACTTTGACTTCACCCACAGATACGCAGTATTTT. Amino acids: CASTLTSPTDTQYF.

The sample holds a few counts of this clonotype. The chain employs TRBV9 and TRBJ2-4; a possible D gene is TRBD1 (5 bases). V was pared by 0 bases and J by 8 bases, with 9 bases between. From germline, CDR1 is SGDLS and CDR2 YYNGEE. This CDR3 has 13 residues. The CDR3 protein is CASSVDPGHIQYF. The CDR3 DNA reads TGTGCCAGCAGCGTAGATCCAGGGCACATTCAGTACTTC.

The V and J genes are TRBV24-1 and TRBJ2-7; tentative D call: TRBD1 (5 bases). CDR1 and CDR2 from the germline V gene are KGHDR and SFDVKD. V lost 4 bases to trimming and J lost 0 bases, with 15 bases between them. This CDR3 is built from 16 residues. CDR3 amino acids: CATSEATDTTSYEQYF. The CDR3 coding sequence is TGTGCCACCAGTGAGGCTACGGACACCACCTCCTACGAGCAGTACTTC.

This clonotype has just a few counts. The chain links TRBV12-5 to TRBJ2-3; TRBD2 aligns across 7 bases. This CDR3 comprises 14 residues. Germline V gene sequence: CDR1 LGHNT, CDR2 FRNRAP. After removal of 2 bases from V and 3 bases from J, the junction contained 2 bases not matched to a gene. The chain's CDR3 is CASGLSGITDTQYF. CDR3 DNA sequence: TGTGCTAGTGGTTTGAGCGGGATTACAGATACGCAGTATTTT.

This clonotype was recorded a few times. The chain links TRBV6-2 or TRBV6-3 to TRBJ2-7; tentative D call: TRBD2 (6 bases). CDR1 MNHEY and CDR2 SVGEGT come from the germline V gene. Trimming left V 0 bases short and J 7 bases short, with 22 bases between. The CDR3 has 17 residues. The CDR3 sequence is CASSYSIRGTYGEEQYF. The CDR3 nucleotides are TGTGCCAGCAGTTACTCGATTCGCGGGACTTACGGGGAGGAGCAGTACTTC.

V gene TRBV2 combines with J gene TRBJ2-1, with 9 positions matching TRBD2. V gave up 6 bases and J gave up 8 bases; unmatched junction bases: 14. The germline CDR1 and CDR2 sequences are SNHLY and FYNNEI. The CDR3 spans 16 residues. In nucleotides, the CDR3 is TGTGCCAGCAGCCCCTACTGGCGGGAGGGACGGGATGAGCAGTTCTTC. Translating gives CASSPYWREGRDEQFF.